This T cell receptor beta chain was retrieved from a study of cytomegalovirus exposure and HLA in healthy donors. Broader study findings: For TCR beta chains, V- and J-gene trimming was later linked to a missense DCLRE1C variant.

In the case of this clone: Its target is unknown.

This CDR3 comprises 16 residues. V was clipped by 4 bases and J by 3 bases, with 19 bases between them. Looked up from germline, CDR1 is SGHTA and CDR2 is FQGNSA. The study ran its PCR with 60 Vbeta and 13 Jbeta primers. The protocol was immunoSEQ multiplex PCR, while the TCRdb copy is restricted to in-frame clones and leaves out a portion. The table has some 150,000 clones, around four fifths seen once. V is TRBV7-2 and J is TRBJ2-7; a possible D gene is TRBD1 (5 bases). The receptor was derived from a woman aged 50 to 65 in good health and CMV-seronegative. The sequenced material came from PBMCs. The CDR3 here is CASSSPGAIGRYEQYF. In DNA form, the CDR3 reads TGTGCCAGCAGCTCTCCTGGGGCCATCGGTCGCTACGAGCAGTACTTC. Looking up the rest from reference TRBV7-2 and TRBJ2-7 gives the full variable domain: GAGVSQSPSNKVTEKGKDVELRCDPISGHTALYWYRQSLGQGLEFLIYFQGNSAPDKSGLPSDRFSAERTGGSVSTLTIQRTQQEDSAVYLCASSSPGAIGRYEQYFGPGTRLTVT.